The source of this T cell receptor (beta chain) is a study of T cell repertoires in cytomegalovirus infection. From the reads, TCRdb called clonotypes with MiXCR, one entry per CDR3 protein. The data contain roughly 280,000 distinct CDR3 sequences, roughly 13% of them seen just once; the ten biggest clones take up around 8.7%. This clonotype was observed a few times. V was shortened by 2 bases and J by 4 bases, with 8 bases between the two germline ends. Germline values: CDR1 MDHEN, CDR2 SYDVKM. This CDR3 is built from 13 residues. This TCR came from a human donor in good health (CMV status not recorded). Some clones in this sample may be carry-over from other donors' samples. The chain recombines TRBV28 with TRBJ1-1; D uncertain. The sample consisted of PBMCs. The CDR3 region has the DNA TGTGCCAGCAGTTTAATTCGGGGCACTGAAGCTTTCTTT. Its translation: CASSLIRGTEAFF.